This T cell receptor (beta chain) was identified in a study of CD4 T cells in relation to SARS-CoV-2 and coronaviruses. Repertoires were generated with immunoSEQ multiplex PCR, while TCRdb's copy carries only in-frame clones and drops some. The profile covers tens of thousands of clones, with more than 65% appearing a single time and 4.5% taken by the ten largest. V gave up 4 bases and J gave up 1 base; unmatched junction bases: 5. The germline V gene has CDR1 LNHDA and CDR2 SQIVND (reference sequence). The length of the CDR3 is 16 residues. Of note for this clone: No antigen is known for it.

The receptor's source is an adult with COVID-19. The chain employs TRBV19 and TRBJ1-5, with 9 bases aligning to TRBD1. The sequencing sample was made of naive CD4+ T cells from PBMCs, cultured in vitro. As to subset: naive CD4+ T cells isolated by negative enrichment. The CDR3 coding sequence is TGTGCCAGTAGTAGACAGGGGGTTCTAAGCAATCAGCCCCAGCATTTT. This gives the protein CASSRQGVLSNQPQHF.